Here is one T cell receptor (beta chain) with its context. This clonotype occurred many times. This receptor's antigen is unknown. No base quality information exists; no much larger clone differs at one position. Libraries were built with 5' RACE. TCRdb names Illumina HiSeq 2000 as the instrument used. A universal primer binding site was introduced by template switching, and a unique molecular identifier was present in the final cDNA, enabling accurate counting of TCR cDNA molecules. Specific primers in the conserved constant-segment region were used to synthesize first-strand cDNA for TCR alpha and beta chains. To control for contamination, every cDNA library was double barcoded, receiving both a SMART-Mk sample barcode and Illumina barcodes. TruSeq adapter sequences and Illumina sample barcodes were added in two successive PCR steps. The Illumina HiSeq platform was used with custom primers to sequence TCR alpha and beta cDNA libraries. As for how the authors treated the data: Raw reads were processed with MiGEC to extract unique molecular identifiers, and MiXCR was used to determine CDR3 positions. Recombination models were inferred per individual with the repgenHMM and IGoR tools using an EM algorithm. Shared clonotypes were analyzed with the tcR package in R, and sharing was normalized by the product of cloneset sizes. Out-of-frame nonproductive sequences were analyzed to study raw recombination free of thymic and clonal selection effects. The public reads were reprocessed in TCRdb via fastp at Q25 and MiXCR, keeping in-frame beta chains. Each entry merges the rows of one CDR3 protein and shows their most common DNA and genes. The V and J calls come from TCRdb's annotation, not from the publication. The sample records some 240,000 distinct CDR3 sequences, 10% of which are singletons. The ten largest account for 9% to 10% of the sample.

Between the V and J ends, shortened by 2 bases and 8 bases respectively, the junction contains 8 bases. Taken from the germline V gene, the CDR1 and CDR2 loops are SGHVS and FQNEAQ. The CDR3, cysteine through phenylalanine, is 12 amino acids long. CDR3 DNA only is kept here, 36 bases in frame from base 1. These data originate in a study of identical twins (dated by TCRdb to 2016 to 2017). In the study overall: To test whether fetal clonotypes persist, the study used deep sequencing on TCR alpha and beta repertoires from monozygotic twins, unrelated adults of various ages, and cord blood. To rule out contamination, the twin experiments were replicated at different times with different library preparation protocols. Overall study results and their limits: In monozygotic twins, out-of-frame TCR alpha sharing was systematically underestimated by recombination models, although the models agreed with sharing between unrelated individuals. Abundant cord blood beta clonotypes had fewer insertions, young adult naive repertoires showed a similar but weaker trend, and memory repertoires showed no such trend. Excess twin sharing in beta out-of-frame sequences was weaker because fewer shared sequences lowered the signal-to-noise ratio. Invariant T cells such as MAIT and iNKT could partly confound zero-insertion analyses, although diverse VJ usage argued against such confounding for most clonotypes. Compared with coincidental sharing between unrelated individuals, out-of-frame TCR alpha sequences shared between twins showed an excess of sequences with low generation probability. Because the same donors could not be followed over many years, the conclusions relied on cross-sectional statistical analysis.

Every donor was a healthy Caucasian. Using Miltenyi CD45RO+ enrichment and human naive T-cell isolation kits, memory (CD45RO+) and naive T cells were isolated from PBMC. The sequencing input was memory T cells sorted from blood. Explained via the paper, the cell subset or site label denotes: CD45RO+ enriched T cells. This chain is built from TRBV7-8 and TRBJ2-3; TRBD2 is a weak D gene call, 5 bases matching. The sequence was obtained from a man over 45 in good health. The nucleotide sequence is given as TGTGCCAGCAGCTTATCGGACTCTACGCAGTATTTT. This encodes CASSLSDSTQYF. With the rest looked up from the reference TRBV7-8 and TRBJ2-3 genes rather than sequenced, the full variable domain is GAGVSQSPRYKVAKRGQDVALRCDPISGHVSLFWYQQALGQGPEFLTYFQNEAQLDKSGLPSDRFFAERPEGSVSTLKIQRTQQEDSAVYLCASSLSDSTQYFGPGTRLTVL.